This TCR beta chain was observed in a study of Ad26.COV2.S vaccination and SARS-CoV-2 variants. About this clone itself: Antigen specificity is unknown.

Specified treatment: about 20 received Ad26.COV2.S at low or high dose, single or two shots; several received placebo; per-sample allocation not given. Sampling took place 63 days after the first vaccine or placebo injection. The individual, an adult aged 18-55 years, was a donor in Boston. CDR1 and CDR2 from the germline V gene are SGHDT and YYEEEE. V shed 2 bases and J shed 2 bases, with 8 bases lying between them. The length of the CDR3 is 13 residues. Broader study findings: Responses of spike-specific T cells (both CD8+ and CD4+) reportedly showed substantial breadth after vaccination. Greater spike-specific TCR breadth was seen in vaccine recipients than in placebo recipients.

Generated by immunoSEQ multiplex PCR, the TCRdb table keeps only in-frame clones and is missing some. Among around 450,000 clones listed, 85% to 90% were seen once. The specimen was peripheral blood, collected in a trial of Ad26.COV2.S vaccine versus placebo. This TCR was sampled from a person aged 18 to 59 who received the Ad26.COV2.S COVID-19 vaccine or a placebo. The chain joins TRBV5-6 to TRBJ2-7; D is uncertain. The CDR3 protein is CASSFSGTYEQYF. The CDR3 region has the DNA TGTGCCAGCAGCTTTTCCGGAACCTACGAGCAGTACTTC.